One and the same sample provided the 31 T cell receptor beta chains below, sequenced in a study of blood T cell repertoires in COVID-19. Here immunoSEQ multiplex PCR was the method, and the copy in TCRdb shows in-frame clones only, minus some. The sample yields about 200,000 clones, roughly 75% seen once. Sequenced input: peripheral blood. These receptor sequences come from a woman in her 70s with acute or convalescent COVID-19.

This chain connects TRBV19 to TRBJ2-7, with 10 bases aligning to TRBD1. This CDR3 has 14 residues. Trimming cost V 4 bases and J 4 bases; bases outside gene matches: 4. Per germline, CDR1 LNHDA and CDR2 SQIVND (reference sequence). The CDR3 region has the DNA TGTGCCAGTAGTAACCCGGGACAGGGGTACGAGCAGTACTTC. As protein: CASSNPGQGYEQYF.

J is TRBJ1-3 and V is TRBV2; D unclear. The ends were cut back, 1 base at V and 0 bases at J, with 7 bases in the middle. Germline CDR1 SNHLY, CDR2 FYNNEI. The CDR3 length is 15 residues. The CDR3 is CASSEEQDSGNTIYF. The CDR3, as DNA: TGTGCCAGCAGTGAAGAGCAGGACTCTGGAAACACCATATATTTT. The full variable domain, with the rest looked up from reference TRBV2 and TRBJ1-3, is EPEVTQTPSHQVTQMGQEVILRCVPISNHLYFYWYRQILGQKVEFLVSFYNNEISEKSEIFDDQFSVERPDGSNFTLKIRSTKLEDSAMYFCASSEEQDSGNTIYFGEGSWLTVV.

This clone turned up a few times. The germline gene is not matched at one end of the junction; a read error may be the cause. J is TRBJ1-2 and V is TRBV23-1; D not certain. TRBV23-1 is an ORF for which the function is uncertain. The CDR3 contains 10 residues. This CDR3 reads CASSQVQVGW. CDR3 nucleotides: TGCGCCAGCAGTCAAGTCCAGGTTGGGTGG.

This clone occurred a few times. V and J are TRBV24-1 and TRBJ1-5; D remains ambiguous. Germline V gene lookup returns CDR1 KGHDR and CDR2 SFDVKD. The V end lost 3 bases, the J end lost 6 bases, and 8 bases lay between the germline ends. This CDR3 has 13 amino acids. CDR3 region: CATSDSAGQPQHF. In DNA form, the CDR3 reads TGTGCCACCAGTGATAGCGCCGGTCAGCCCCAGCATTTT.

Written as DNA, the CDR3 is TGTGCCAGCAGACAGGGTAGCGGGGGGGCCAGCGCGATAGAGTTCTTC. Its protein product is CASRQGSGGASAIEFF. The chain carries TRBV7-2 and TRBJ2-1, with 11 bases matching TRBD2. The J segment lost 14 bases and the V segment lost 6 bases, leaving 18 bases of the junction unmatched. The CDR3 runs 16 residues. The germline V gene has CDR1 SGHTA and CDR2 FQGNSA.

The CDR3 DNA reads TGTGCCACCAGCAGAGACAGAAATGAAAAACTGTTTTTT. Encoded protein: CATSRDRNEKLFF. V is TRBV15 and J is TRBJ1-4, with D unclear. Germline values: CDR1 LNHNV, CDR2 YYDKDF (reference sequence). The CDR3 sequence is 13 residues long. The germline V and J ends were trimmed by 0 bases and 5 bases, with 4 bases remaining between them.

In regard to this clone: This sample includes further DNA sequences coding for the same CDR3. V and J are TRBV11-3 and TRBJ2-5; maybe TRBD1 (5 bases). In germline, CDR1 is SGHNT, CDR2 YENEEA. The CDR3 sequence is 13 residues long. The V end was cut by 5 bases, the J end by 2 bases, with 9 bases between. In DNA, the CDR3 is TGTGCCAGCAGCCGCGACAGTCAAGAGACCCAGTACTTC. It codes for CASSRDSQETQYF.

The chain uses TRBV5-4 and TRBJ1-2, with D possibly TRBD1 on 5 matching bases. The length of the CDR3 is 12 residues. V was clipped by 1 base and J by 7 bases, with 8 bases between them. Germline CDR1 is SGHNT and CDR2 is YYREEE (reference sequence). The CDR3 DNA sequence: TGTGCCAGCAGCTTGCGGGGGGGTGGCTACACCTTC. Its protein is CASSLRGGGYTF.

This sequence joins TRBV12-3 or TRBV12-4 and TRBJ2-5, with D unclear. This CDR3 has 12 residues. V was pared by 3 bases and J by 5 bases, with 7 bases between. CDR3 protein: CASSFQAETQYF. CDR3 nucleotides: TGTGCCAGCAGTTTCCAGGCGGAGACCCAGTACTTC.

The rearrangement uses TRBV28 and TRBJ2-6; tentatively, D is TRBD2 (6 bases). The CDR3 is 15 amino acids. Deletions cut 2 bases from V and 1 base from J, with 6 bases between. Germline V gene data show CDR1 as MDHEN and CDR2 as SYDVKM. Here the CDR3 reads CASSLGGSGANVLTF. In DNA, the CDR3 is TGTGCCAGCAGTTTAGGGGGGTCTGGGGCCAACGTCCTGACTTTC.

The chain carries TRBV24-1 and TRBJ2-2; 10 bases fit TRBD2. Germline CDR1 reads KGHDR; CDR2 reads SFDVKD. Unmatched junction bases numbered 4, after V lost 9 bases and J lost 1 base. The CDR3 is 15 amino acids. The CDR3 region has the DNA TGTGCCACCGGAAGGACTAGCGGGAACACCGGGGAGCTGTTTTTT. Amino acids: CATGRTSGNTGELFF.

The V and J genes are TRBV7-2 and TRBJ1-2; D remains unclear. Germline assignment: CDR1 SGHTA and CDR2 FQGNSA. This CDR3 comprises 14 residues. With 5 bases removed from V and 4 bases from J, the gap between germline ends came to 14 bases. Here the CDR3 DNA reads TGTGCCAGCAGCCCATACCTAGTTCCCTATGGCTACACCTTC. Translated: CASSPYLVPYGYTF.

This chain uses TRBV11-2 with TRBJ2-3; D gene uncertain. The CDR3 totals 12 residues. V was trimmed by 1 base and J by 9 bases, leaving 8 bases between them. Germline V gene data show CDR1 as SGHAT and CDR2 as FQNNGV. Written as DNA, the CDR3 is TGTGCCAGCAGCTTAGTTGGAGACACGCAGTATTTT. Translating gives CASSLVGDTQYF. Looking up the rest from reference TRBV11-2 and TRBJ2-3 gives the full variable domain: EAGVAQSPRYKIIEKRQSVAFWCNPISGHATLYWYQQILGQGPKLLIQFQNNGVVDDSQLPKDRFSAERLKGVDSTLKIQPAKLEDSAVYLCASSLVGDTQYFGPGTRLTVL.

The V and J genes are TRBV19 and TRBJ2-3; 7 bases agree with TRBD1. The length of the CDR3 is 16 residues. Germline V gives CDR1 LNHDA, CDR2 SQIVND (reference sequence). The V and J ends lost 6 bases and 0 bases, in that order; junction bases with no gene match: 9. CDR3 in amino acids: CASRGDSYTSTDTQYF. In DNA form, the CDR3 reads TGTGCCAGTAGGGGGGACAGCTACACTAGCACAGATACGCAGTATTTT.

This clone showed up just a few times. J is TRBJ2-3 and V is TRBV30; 11 bases align to TRBD2. The CDR3 has 13 amino acids. J was trimmed by 6 bases and V by 3 bases; bases with no gene match: 2. From germline, CDR1 is GTSNPN and CDR2 SVGIG (reference sequence). The CDR3 here is CAWRIAGGDTQYF. For the CDR3, the DNA is TGTGCCTGGAGGATAGCGGGGGGGGATACGCAGTATTTT.

CDR3 DNA: TGTGCCAGTATGGGCCAGATCAATCAGCCCCAGCATTTT. It yields the protein CASMGQINQPQHF. V usage is TRBV19 and J usage is TRBJ1-5, with D uncertain. CDR1 is LNHDA and CDR2 is SQIVND in the germline V gene (reference sequence). V gave up 7 bases and J gave up 3 bases, with 10 bases separating them. CDR3 length: 13 residues.

This chain links TRBV5-1 with TRBJ2-2; 11 nucleotides agree with TRBD2. CDR1 SGHRS and CDR2 YFSETQ come from the germline V gene. CDR3 length: 16 amino acids. Unmatched junction bases numbered 10, after V lost 5 bases and J lost 7 bases. CDR3 nucleotide sequence: TGCGCCAGCAGTCTTTCGACTAGCGGGACCTACGGGGAGCTGTTTTTT. Its translation is CASSLSTSGTYGELFF.

The chain joins TRBV10-3 to TRBJ2-3, with 11 bases that match TRBD2. V dropped 6 bases and J dropped 5; count of bases not matched to a gene: 13. The CDR3 has 17 amino acids. CDR1 ENHRY and CDR2 SYGVKD come from the germline V gene. In DNA, the CDR3 is TGTGCCATCAGAGCAACTATTTTAGCGGGGGGGTTAGATACGCAGTATTTT. Protein product: CAIRATILAGGLDTQYF.

This clone was found many times. V gene TRBV19 combines with J gene TRBJ2-3; 8 bases line up with TRBD2. V lost 3 bases to trimming and J lost 6 bases; unmatched junction nucleotides: 5. The CDR3 runs 14 residues. Germline CDR1 reads LNHDA; CDR2 reads SQIVND (reference sequence). The CDR3 spells CASSMTAGVDTQYF. The DNA of the CDR3 is TGTGCCAGTAGTATGACAGCGGGGGTGGATACGCAGTATTTT.

This chain joins TRBV5-6 and TRBJ2-7; 12 positions match TRBD2. With 3 bases clipped from V and 7 bases from J, the junction kept 8 bases outside the gene matches. This CDR3 has 15 residues. The germline V gene has CDR1 SGHDT and CDR2 YYEEEE. The CDR3 coding sequence is TGTGCCAGCAGCTCTGGACTAGCGGGGCGCCAGGAGCAGTACTTC. Protein: CASSSGLAGRQEQYF.

The rearrangement joins TRBV7-2 to TRBJ1-3; 7 bases are a match to TRBD1. In germline, CDR1 is SGHTA, CDR2 FQGNSA. There are 16 residues in the CDR3. The V gene end was trimmed by 3 bases and the J gene end by 0 bases; junction bases not matched to a gene: 5. CDR3 residues: CASSFQGGPSGNTIYF. The CDR3 region has the DNA TGTGCCAGCAGCTTTCAGGGGGGTCCCTCTGGAAACACCATATATTTT.

This clone appeared a few times. This rearrangement joins TRBV18 to TRBJ1-4; D is unclear. Between the trimmed V and J ends, which lost 5 bases and 8 bases, there was a span of 12 bases. This CDR3 has 13 residues. In germline, CDR1 is KGHSH, CDR2 LQKENI. The CDR3 region is CASSRGVGEKLFF. CDR3 sequence (DNA): TGTGCCAGCTCAAGAGGCGTAGGAGAAAAACTGTTTTTT.

V gene TRBV6-5 combines with J gene TRBJ2-5; 10 nucleotides match TRBD2. Germline values: CDR1 MNHEY, CDR2 SVGAGI. The CDR3 consists of 15 residues. V shed 6 bases, J shed 1 base, and the junction held 5 bases outside the gene matches. CDR3 in DNA: TGTGCCAGCAGGAACCTAGCGGGGGTCCAAGAGACCCAGTACTTC. As protein: CASRNLAGVQETQYF.

The J gene is TRBJ2-5, the V gene TRBV18; D is possibly TRBD2 (5 bases). This CDR3 spans 13 amino acids. Germline assignment: CDR1 KGHSH and CDR2 LQKENI. The germline V and J ends were trimmed by 3 bases and 7 bases, with 12 bases remaining between them. In DNA, the CDR3 is TGTGCCAGCTCACCTCCGGCAGGAGGGACCCAGTACTTC. Protein product: CASSPPAGGTQYF. Full variable domain (remainder filled in from reference TRBV18 and TRBJ2-5): NAGVMQNPRHLVRRRGQEARLRCSPMKGHSHVYWYRQLPEEGLKFMVYLQKENIIDESGMPKERFSAEFPKEGPSILRIQQVVRGDSAAYFCASSPPAGGTQYFGPGTRLLVL.

The chain combines TRBV6-2 or TRBV6-3 with TRBJ2-1; TRBD2 aligns across 9 bases. J was trimmed by 6 bases and V by 6 bases; bases with no gene match: 9. There are 15 residues in the CDR3. The germline V gene has CDR1 MNHEY and CDR2 SVGEGT. The CDR3: CASSDPGLAFNEQFF. The DNA for the CDR3 is TGTGCCAGCAGCGACCCGGGACTAGCATTCAATGAGCAGTTCTTC.

The chain uses TRBV27 and TRBJ2-5; D not resolved. Per the germline V gene, CDR1 is MNHEY and CDR2 is SMNVEV (reference sequence). The CDR3 totals 11 residues. The germline V and J ends were trimmed by 4 bases and 9 bases, with 9 bases remaining between them. The CDR3, as DNA: TGTGCCAGCAGTTCTCCAGTTGCCCAGTACTTC. It specifies CASSSPVAQYF.

V usage is TRBV27 and J usage is TRBJ2-5; 12 positions agree with TRBD2. Germline values: CDR1 MNHEY, CDR2 SMNVEV (reference sequence). Unmatched junction bases numbered 5, after V lost 4 bases and J lost 2 bases. The CDR3 is made up of 16 amino acids. The CDR3 reads CASSSRTSGDQETQYF. For the CDR3, the DNA is TGTGCCAGCAGTTCCAGGACTAGCGGGGATCAAGAGACCCAGTACTTC.

This rearrangement joins TRBV6-1 to TRBJ2-1; D gene unclear. This CDR3 has 17 amino acids. Between the trimmed V and J ends, which lost 1 base and 4 bases, there was a span of 17 bases. Germline V gene data show CDR1 as MNHNS and CDR2 as SASEGT. CDR3: CASSEEERRNSYNEQFF. CDR3 sequence (DNA): TGTGCCAGCAGTGAAGAAGAACGGCGGAACTCTTACAATGAGCAGTTCTTC.

The chain has TRBV7-2 and TRBJ2-7, with D possibly being TRBD1 (6 bases). This CDR3 contains 15 residues. With 6 bases removed from V and 6 bases from J, the gap between germline ends came to 21 bases. Germline V lookup: CDR1 SGHTA, CDR2 FQGNSA. The CDR3 sequence: CASRPPGQGLGEQYF. Here the CDR3 DNA reads TGTGCCAGCAGGCCACCGGGGCAGGGGTTAGGCGAGCAGTACTTC.

V usage is TRBV12-3 or TRBV12-4 and J usage is TRBJ2-1; no clear D. Trimming shortened V by 1 base and J by 7 bases, and 8 bases separated the two germline ends. CDR3 size: 13 residues. The CDR3 loop is CASSLGANNEQFF. CDR3 nucleotides: TGTGCCAGCAGTTTAGGGGCAAATAATGAGCAGTTCTTC.

The V and J genes are TRBV7-3 and TRBJ2-1, with a possible D match to TRBD1 (6 bases). This CDR3 has 15 residues. The germline V and J ends were trimmed by 2 bases and 2 bases, with 10 bases remaining between them. Germline V gives CDR1 SGHTA, CDR2 FQGTGA. CDR3 bases: TGTGCCAGCAGCTTACAGGGGAGTCCCTACAATGAGCAGTTCTTC. Residues: CASSLQGSPYNEQFF.